The sequence of this T cell receptor (beta chain) was determined in a study of blood T cells in healthy people across ages. In the study overall: The capture of about one barcoded beta molecule per two T cells was achieved by template switching. Study-wide results and limits: Across the age range, TCR beta diversity per million T cells fell in a roughly linear way.

With respect to this clonotype: Its cognate antigen is unknown.

CDR1 and CDR2 (germline): SGHDT, YYEEEE. This CDR3 contains 15 residues. Trimming took 3 bases from V and 6 from J; bases not matched to a gene: 6. Using a J-beta primer mix together with a sample-barcoded 5' primer, a second PCR was run for about 7 to 12 cycles. MiXCR, applied by TCRdb to the 5' RACE reads, yields one record per CDR3 protein. The sample carries roughly 700,000 distinct CDR3 sequences, around 45% recorded once. Source material: blood. The chain has TRBV5-6 and TRBJ2-1; 10 bases are a match to TRBD2. The sequence came from a woman in her fifties or sixties in good health. The CDR3 here is CASSSGLAISNEQFF. The CDR3 nucleotides are TGTGCCAGCAGCTCGGGACTAGCGATCAGCAATGAGCAGTTCTTC.